This TCR beta chain was retrieved from a study of tumor-infiltrating lymphocytes in oesophageal squamous cell carcinoma. CDR3 length: 15 amino acids. V trimming: 4 bases; J trimming: 4 bases; junction bases outside the gene matches: 6. Germline assignment: CDR1 SGHRS and CDR2 YFSETQ. TCRdb processed the PCR reads anew with MiXCR; each CDR3 protein has one entry. There are roughly 16,000 distinct CDR3 sequences in the sample; about 50% occur only once, and around 41% lies in the top ten. Sequencing used normal esophageal tissue next to the tumor. V gene TRBV5-1 combines with J gene TRBJ1-1; 11 nucleotides align to TRBD1. The TCR originated in a female donor with esophageal squamous cell carcinoma. CDR3 protein: CASSPSGTGGTEAFF. The CDR3 DNA is TGCGCCAGCAGCCCCTCCGGGACAGGGGGCACTGAAGCTTTCTTT.